The source of this TCR beta chain is a study of a mutant IDH1 vaccine in newly diagnosed glioma. Study-wide context: Patients received vaccination from 4-6 weeks after radiotherapy alone, or with temozolomide cycles. Former treatment meant radiotherapy, temozolomide, or both; the majority had gotten both. Whole-study findings and limits: Immune responses arising from the vaccine appeared in 90% to 95% of patients.

A remark on this clone: The antigen is not known.

Regarding time point: week 35, safety follow-up. Vaccination comprised doses that each held 300 ug of mutant IDH1 20-mer peptide, plus topical imiquimod. In every donor, the tumor was a new WHO grade 3 or 4 IDH1-mutant, ATRX-lost astrocytoma. Profiling relied on immunoSEQ multiplex PCR, and the TCRdb table lists in-frame clones only, not all of them. The sample lists approximately 50,000 clones, 70% to 90% occurring once. The source of this sequence is a woman aged 40 to 50 with glioma. Sequenced here: PBMCs, sampled from a glioma patient whose treatment included an IDH1 peptide vaccine.

In DNA form, the CDR3 reads TGCAGCGCAATCGGGACAGTGAAAGCCAAAAACATTCAGTACTTC. Translating gives CSAIGTVKAKNIQYF. The rearrangement links TRBV29-1 to TRBJ2-4; 7 positions agree with TRBD1. The CDR3 contains 15 residues. Germline assignment: CDR1 SQVTM and CDR2 ANQGSEA. The J segment lost 0 bases and the V segment lost 7 bases, leaving 9 bases of the junction unmatched.